One sample yielded the 5 T cell receptor beta chains listed below, sequenced in a study of CXCR3-negative and CXCR3-positive naive CD8 T cells. General observations from the study: Relative to CXCR3-negative naive cells, CXCR3-positive naive cells had more hydrophobic TRB CDR3s.

These receptors' targets are unknown. The study made its TRB cDNA libraries by 5' RACE, adding UMI labels. TCRdb reprocessed the 5' RACE reads; each CDR3 protein has one entry and no DNA is given. This listing includes approximately 98,000 distinct CDR3 sequences. The material sequenced was naive CXCR3+ CD8+ T cells from blood. The subset denotes: CD45RO-CCR7+CD27+CD95- naive CD8+ T cells expressing CXCR3 (TNR3+). These receptors originate from a human donor in good health. Some clones in this sample may be carry-over from other donors' samples.

The V call is TRBV3-1, the J call TRBJ1-3; TCRdb designates TRBD1, a call that cannot be tested without DNA. Per germline, CDR1 LGHDT and CDR2 YNNKEL (reference sequence). The CDR3 is 17 amino acids. The CDR3 here is CASSQDRVTGPGNTIYF.

The chain uses TRBV7-9 and TRBJ2-2; the TCRdb D gene call, TRBD1, has no DNA to confirm it. The CDR3 totals 15 residues. Germline CDR1 and CDR2: SEHNR and FQNEAQ (reference sequence). This chain's CDR3 is CASSTRPAVSGELFF.

The chain links TRBV7-9 to TRBJ2-7. Germline CDR1 reads SEHNR; CDR2 reads FQNEAQ (reference sequence). The CDR3 extends over 12 amino acids. The CDR3 sequence is CASSSRADEQYF.

The J gene is TRBJ2-7, the V gene TRBV29-1; TCRdb designates TRBD2, a call that cannot be tested without DNA. The V gene's germline CDR1 is SQVTM and CDR2 ANQGSEA. This CDR3 comprises 14 residues. CDR3 sequence reads: CSVGGLAGPYEQYF.

V usage is TRBV19 and J usage is TRBJ2-1; TCRdb returns TRBD1, unconfirmable since there is no DNA. Germline V gene sequence: CDR1 LNHDA, CDR2 SQIVND (reference sequence). The CDR3 has 13 amino acids. CDR3 sequence: CASSDSYYNEQFF.